The 22 T cell receptor beta chains below all came from one sample that was sequenced in a study of T cells in Graves' hyperthyroidism and ophthalmopathy. From RNA transcripts, TCR beta CDR3 regions were amplified. Using the HTBI primer set, a first-round RT-PCR was run on the TCR CDR3. TCRdb fed the multiplex PCR reads into MiXCR, producing one record per CDR3 protein. The sample consists of roughly 260,000 distinct CDR3 sequences, more than 12% of them appearing once. The source material was blood. The receptors stem from a woman aged 40 to 50 with Graves' hyperthyroidism that later progressed to Graves' ophthalmopathy.

This clonotype was seen a handful of times. This chain joins TRBV6-1 and TRBJ1-3; D is unresolved. The CDR3 runs 16 residues. Germline lookup yields CDR1 MNHNS and CDR2 SASEGT. The V end lost 5 bases, the J end lost 2 bases, and 16 bases lay between the germline ends. The CDR3 here is CASSPPTTTPGNTIYF. CDR3 nucleotide sequence: TGTGCCAGCAGTCCCCCGACCACAACCCCTGGAAACACCATATATTTT.

With respect to this clonotype: Given a much more abundant clone one base away, this may be a read error. The chain links TRBV20-1 to TRBJ2-1; 7 bases agree with TRBD2. CDR3 length: 15 amino acids. The germline V gene encodes CDR1 DFQATT and CDR2 SNEGSKA (reference sequence). The CDR3 reads CSARETSRANKEQFF. Here the CDR3 DNA reads TGCAGTGCTAGAGAGACTAGCAGGGCCAACAAGGAGCAGTTCTTC.

The rearrangement links TRBV24-1 to TRBJ2-1, with D perhaps matching TRBD2 (6 bases). V was cut by 5 bases and J by 0 bases, with 13 bases left in between. The V gene's germline CDR1 is KGHDR and CDR2 SFDVKD. The CDR3 extends over 16 amino acids. The CDR3 spells CATSGWEASSYNEQFF. The CDR3, as DNA: TGTGCCACCAGTGGGTGGGAGGCAAGCTCCTACAATGAGCAGTTCTTC.

The V call is TRBV14, the J call TRBJ1-6; maybe TRBD1 (5 bases). V shed 3 bases and J shed 12 bases, with 6 bases lying between them. Germline V CDR1 and CDR2: SGHDN, FVKESK. The CDR3 sequence is 11 residues long. The CDR3 spells CASSQGGPLHF. The DNA for the CDR3 is TGTGCCAGCAGCCAGGGGGGACCCCTCCACTTT.

As to this clonotype: This may be a read error, as it is one base from a much larger clone. V and J are TRBV10-2 and TRBJ2-3, with 11 positions matching TRBD2. The CDR3 loop spans 13 amino acids. Germline V CDR1 and CDR2: WSHSY, SAAADI. CDR3 amino acids: CSSGGLAGGPQYF. CDR3 nucleotide sequence: TGCTCCAGCGGGGGGCTAGCGGGAGGTCCGCAGTATTTT.

This clonotype was seen at least ten times. This chain links TRBV7-2 with TRBJ2-7, with 11 bases aligning to TRBD2. Unmatched junction bases numbered 16, after V lost 6 bases and J lost 6 bases. The CDR3 is made up of 17 amino acids. The V gene's germline CDR1 is SGHTA and CDR2 FQGNSA. CDR3 DNA sequence: TGTGCCAGCAGATACAACCCCGCCGGGACTAGCGGTCGCGAGCAGTACTTC. It is translated as CASRYNPAGTSGREQYF.

V and J are TRBV3-1 and TRBJ2-2; D is perhaps TRBD1 (5 bases). The CDR3 consists of 12 residues. V was clipped by 7 bases and J by 8 bases, with 11 bases between them. CDR1 is LGHDT and CDR2 is YNNKEL in the germline V gene (reference sequence). CDR3 in amino acids: CASTQGGGELFF. The CDR3 bases are TGTGCCAGCACCCAGGGTGGGGGGGAGCTGTTTTTT.

This clonotype was seen repeatedly, ten times or more. The chain combines TRBV7-3 with TRBJ2-2, with D possibly matching TRBD2 (6 bases). V lost 0 bases to trimming and J lost 4 bases, with 12 bases between them. CDR3 size: 16 residues. Per germline, CDR1 SGHTA and CDR2 FQGTGA. CDR3 sequence reads: CASSLTPGGPTGELFF. The CDR3 nucleotides are TGTGCCAGCAGCTTAACACCCGGGGGACCCACCGGGGAGCTGTTTTTT.

This clonotype showed up many times. This chain links TRBV7-9 with TRBJ2-3, with 8 bases that match TRBD2. In germline, CDR1 is SEHNR, CDR2 FQNEAQ (reference sequence). The junction had 6 bases not matched to a gene; V was cut back by 1 base and J by 0 bases. The CDR3 spans 17 residues. The DNA of the CDR3 is TGTGCCAGCAGCTTAGTTAGGGCTAGCGGGAGCACAGATACGCAGTATTTT. This codes for CASSLVRASGSTDTQYF.

This clonotype was picked up many times. The chain combines TRBV12-5 with TRBJ2-3, with 7 bases identical to TRBD1. Per the germline V gene, CDR1 is LGHNT and CDR2 is FRNRAP. This CDR3 has 14 residues. The V and J ends lost 6 bases and 4 bases, in that order; junction bases with no gene match: 7. The CDR3 loop is CASGWDSLADTQYF. CDR3 DNA sequence: TGTGCTAGTGGCTGGGACAGCCTGGCAGATACGCAGTATTTT. The entire variable domain, with the rest obtained from reference TRBV12-5 and TRBJ2-3, is as follows: DARVTQTPRHKVTEMGQEVTMRCQPILGHNTVFWYRQTMMQGLELLAYFRNRAPLDDSGMPKDRFSAEMPDATLATLKIQPSEPRDSAVYFCASGWDSLADTQYFGPGTRLTVL.

This clonotype was seen many times. The rearrangement uses TRBV6-1 and TRBJ2-1; TRBD2 might be the D (5 bases). The CDR3 totals 15 residues. Germline CDR1 reads MNHNS; CDR2 reads SASEGT. V lost 2 bases to trimming and J lost 9 bases, with 17 bases between them. CDR3: CASSERREIVPEQFF. CDR3 in DNA: TGTGCCAGCAGTGAAAGAAGGGAGATAGTTCCTGAGCAGTTCTTC.

This clonotype was seen at least ten times. This sequence joins TRBV28 and TRBJ2-1; D is unresolved. There are 15 residues in the CDR3. V was clipped by 2 bases and J by 6 bases, with 14 bases between them. Per the germline V gene, CDR1 is MDHEN and CDR2 is SYDVKM. The CDR3 sequence is CASSLVTKRSNEQFF. The CDR3 coding sequence is TGTGCCAGCAGTTTAGTCACCAAAAGGTCCAATGAGCAGTTCTTC. Full variable domain (missing parts from reference TRBV28 and TRBJ2-1): DVKVTQSSRYLVKRTGEKVFLECVQDMDHENMFWYRQDPGLGLRLIYFSYDVKMKEKGDIPEGYSVSREKKERFSLILESASTNQTSMYLCASSLVTKRSNEQFFGPGTRLTVL.

This clonotype was counted only a few times. The gene calls are TRBV4-1 and TRBJ2-7, with D possibly TRBD2 on 5 matching bases. V was cut by 1 base and J by 3 bases, with 16 bases left in between. Germline CDR1 and CDR2: MGHRA and YSYEKL. The length of the CDR3 is 16 residues. The CDR3 reads CASSQVRAGSFYEQYF. In nucleotides, the CDR3 is TGCGCCAGCAGCCAAGTGAGGGCGGGTTCATTCTACGAGCAGTACTTC.

Many counts were recorded for this clonotype. The chain joins TRBV11-2 to TRBJ2-1; TRBD1 aligns across 8 bases. J gave up 8 bases and V 1 base, and 7 bases lay outside the gene matches. The germline V gene has CDR1 SGHAT and CDR2 FQNNGV. The CDR3 covers 15 residues. CDR3 residues: CASSLAGQGNYEQFF. CDR3 nucleotide sequence: TGTGCCAGCAGCTTAGCCGGACAGGGTAACTATGAGCAGTTCTTC.

This clonotype was counted many times. The chain couples TRBV11-2 to TRBJ2-3; 7 positions match TRBD2. Trimming removed 5 bases from V and 6 bases from J; junction bases left unmatched: 2. Germline lookup yields CDR1 SGHAT and CDR2 FQNNGV. The CDR3 contains 12 residues. CDR3 loop: CASSPGGDTQYF. As DNA, the CDR3 is TGTGCCAGCAGCCCCGGGGGGGATACGCAGTATTTT.

This clonotype has ten or more counts. The chain couples TRBV5-5 to TRBJ2-3; no clear D. Germline CDR1 and CDR2: SGHKS and YYEKEE (reference sequence). Trimming took 4 bases from V and 6 from J, leaving 6 bases between them. The CDR3 is made up of 11 amino acids. CDR3 bases: TGTGCCAGCAGCCCTTTCGATACGCAGTATTTT. It is translated as CASSPFDTQYF.

A few counts support this clonotype. The chain couples TRBV29-1 to TRBJ2-3, with D hard to call. The CDR3 runs 11 residues. CDR1 is SQVTM, CDR2 ANQGSEA, per germline. With 4 bases removed from V and 6 bases from J, the gap between germline ends came to 8 bases. The CDR3 spells CSVVGSDTQYF. The CDR3 DNA reads TGCAGCGTTGTAGGGTCGGATACGCAGTATTTT.

This clonotype has just a few counts. The rearrangement uses TRBV9 and TRBJ2-1, with 7 bases that match TRBD2. V dropped 0 bases and J dropped 7; count of bases not matched to a gene: 7. CDR1 and CDR2 from the germline V gene are SGDLS and YYNGEE. The CDR3 covers 15 residues. The CDR3 coding sequence is TGTGCCAGCAGCGTAGCTGGGGGAGGGCCGAATGAGCAGTTCTTC. Its protein product is CASSVAGGGPNEQFF.

In this sample, this clonotype turned up many times. This sequence joins TRBV5-1 and TRBJ2-3; TRBD1 is a possible D gene (5 bases). CDR1 is SGHRS, CDR2 YFSETQ, per germline. Deletions cut 0 bases from V and 2 bases from J, with 16 bases between. The length of the CDR3 is 17 residues. This chain's CDR3 is CASSLAWGGEATDTQYF. CDR3 bases: TGCGCCAGCAGCTTGGCCTGGGGCGGAGAGGCCACAGATACGCAGTATTTT.

Many counts were recorded for this clonotype. The genes are TRBV9 and TRBJ2-1, with 8 bases aligning to TRBD2. The CDR3 has 20 amino acids. The germline gives CDR1 SGDLS, CDR2 YYNGEE. The V and J ends lost 1 base and 9 bases, in that order; junction bases with no gene match: 24. As DNA, the CDR3 is TGTGCCAGCAGCGTATACGGCGGAGGGATCTCGGGAGGGGTTGGGAGTGAGCAGTTCTTC. Amino acids: CASSVYGGGISGGVGSEQFF.

This clonotype has a handful of counts. The chain carries TRBV5-6 and TRBJ1-2; possibly TRBD1 for D (6 bases). From germline, CDR1 is SGHDT and CDR2 YYEEEE. V shed 7 bases and J shed 6 bases, with 13 bases lying between them. The CDR3 runs to 12 residues. CDR3 DNA: TGTGCCAGCGGCCTAAACAGGGATGGCTACACCTTC. This encodes CASGLNRDGYTF.

The chain recombines TRBV6-1 with TRBJ2-3, with 8 bases fitting TRBD2. Losses at the gene ends were 5 bases for V and 4 bases for J; bases not matched to a gene: 11. In germline, CDR1 is MNHNS, CDR2 SASEGT. The CDR3 consists of 16 residues. CDR3 amino acids: CASSTRWAGGPDTQYF. CDR3 in DNA: TGTGCCAGCAGTACCCGGTGGGCGGGAGGTCCAGATACGCAGTATTTT.